The T cell receptor (beta chain) described here comes from a study of tissue T cells after allogeneic stem cell transplantation. In the study overall: Viable blood and marrow gave sorted CD3+ T cells if numbers allowed. Study-level findings and limits: The patient cohort was small and clinically heterogeneous, with limited sampling depth. Anatomically similar tissues had similar TCR repertoires within each patient. Some tissue clones might be persisting host cells; their alloreactivity or antigen specificity was not determined.

The data were produced by immunoSEQ multiplex PCR, yet TCRdb's version contains in-frame clones alone and is incomplete. The sample holds some 28,000 clones, less than 90% seen once. Details on this clone: Its antigen is currently unknown.

Germline V gene sequence: CDR1 SEHNR, CDR2 FQNEAQ (reference sequence). CDR3 size: 15 residues. The germline V and J ends were trimmed by 1 base and 0 bases, with 10 bases remaining between them. The specimen comprised blood, sampled before transplantation. This receptor was taken from a woman between 18 and 55 years old who later had graft-versus-host disease after an allogeneic stem cell transplant. The chain couples TRBV7-9 to TRBJ2-7; D unclear. The CDR3 nucleotides read TGTGCCAGCAGCTTAGGGAGTGCCCTCTCCTACGAGCAGTACTTC. Protein product: CASSLGSALSYEQYF.